The 30 T cell receptor beta chains in this list originate from one sample, sequenced in a study of blood T cell repertoires in COVID-19. TCRdb's copy holds only in-frame clones and misses some; the assay was immunoSEQ multiplex PCR. The repertoire consists of 250,000 to 350,000 clones, with around 84% occurring once and the leading ten covering 1.4% to 1.5%. Sequencing input: peripheral blood. The receptor source for this set is a human donor with COVID-19, enrolled during active disease. The donor label of this sample is uncertain.

The rearrangement joins TRBV2 to TRBJ2-1; a possible D gene is TRBD2 (7 bases). The germline V gene encodes CDR1 SNHLY and CDR2 FYNNEI. The CDR3 is 12 amino acids. V lost 8 bases, J lost 8 bases, and 13 bases lay in between. The CDR3 region has the DNA TGTGCCAGCCGGAGGGGGGGCCATGAGCAGTTCTTC. The encoded protein is CASRRGGHEQFF.

The chain joins TRBV6-1 to TRBJ1-2, with TRBD1 identical over 7 bases. V trimming: 2 bases; J trimming: 4 bases; junction bases outside the gene matches: 13. The germline CDR1 and CDR2 sequences are MNHNS and SASEGT. The CDR3 is 17 residues long. The CDR3 DNA is TGTGCCAGCAGTGAAATGGGCAGGGGGGCGGGAGGCTATGGCTACACCTTC. Its translation is CASSEMGRGAGGYGYTF.

The chain is built from TRBV7-2 and TRBJ2-5; 8 nucleotides line up with TRBD1. After removal of 3 bases from V and 4 bases from J, the junction contained 7 bases not matched to a gene. CDR1 and CDR2 from the germline V gene are SGHTA and FQGNSA. The CDR3 is 15 amino acids. CDR3: CASSFFGQGGETQYF. CDR3 nucleotide sequence: TGTGCCAGCAGCTTCTTCGGACAGGGTGGAGAGACCCAGTACTTC.

This clone was seen once. J is TRBJ2-3 and V is TRBV7-3, with TRBD1 identical over 9 bases. This CDR3 region has 18 residues. Trimming took 2 bases from V and 4 from J; bases not matched to a gene: 13. Germline CDR1 SGHTA, CDR2 FQGTGA. This CDR3 reads CASSLQGNPGQGADTQYF. CDR3 DNA sequence: TGTGCCAGCAGCTTACAGGGCAACCCGGGACAGGGTGCAGATACGCAGTATTTT.

The chain employs TRBV9 and TRBJ2-1; D is perhaps TRBD2 (6 bases). This CDR3 contains 15 residues. The V and J ends lost 0 bases and 6 bases respectively, with 13 bases between them. Germline V gene data show CDR1 as SGDLS and CDR2 as YYNGEE. This CDR3 is CASSVAAGTTNEQFF. The CDR3, as DNA: TGTGCCAGCAGCGTAGCAGCGGGTACCACCAATGAGCAGTTCTTC.

The rearrangement uses TRBV21-1 and TRBJ1-2; TRBD1 is the table's D call and was not checked against the DNA. TRBV21-1 is an annotated pseudogene. CDR3 length: 14 amino acids. CDR3 bases: TGTGCCAGCAGCGCCCCCGGGACAGGGACCGGCTACACCTTC. Translating gives CASSAPGTGTGYTF.

Regarding this clone: Other DNA sequences in this specimen translate into the identical CDR3. This rearrangement joins TRBV6-5 to TRBJ2-5, with D perhaps TRBD2 (6 bases). Trimming shortened V by 9 bases and J by 5 bases, and 10 bases separated the two germline ends. The CDR3 totals 11 residues. The V gene's germline CDR1 is MNHEY and CDR2 SVGAGI. DNA for the CDR3: TGTGCCAGTCTTCGGGGGGAGACCCAGTACTTC. The encoded protein is CASLRGETQYF.

The gene calls are TRBV7-3 and TRBJ2-2; D may be TRBD1 (6 bases). V shed 3 bases and J shed 1 base, with 9 bases lying between them. The V gene's germline CDR1 is SGHTA and CDR2 FQGTGA. This CDR3 comprises 15 residues. The CDR3 loop is CASSFGRGNTGELFF. The CDR3 DNA is TGTGCCAGCAGCTTTGGCAGGGGGAACACCGGGGAGCTGTTTTTT.

J is TRBJ2-7 and V is TRBV2; 13 nucleotides match TRBD2. The CDR3 is made up of 12 amino acids. Germline values: CDR1 SNHLY, CDR2 FYNNEI. Losses at the gene ends were 9 bases for V and 5 bases for J; bases not matched to a gene: 1. This CDR3 is CARGLAGDEQYF. The CDR3 nucleotides read TGTGCCAGAGGACTAGCGGGAGACGAGCAGTACTTC. The variable domain in full, with the rest retrieved from reference TRBV2 and TRBJ2-7, is EPEVTQTPSHQVTQMGQEVILRCVPISNHLYFYWYRQILGQKVEFLVSFYNNEISEKSEIFDDQFSVERPDGSNFTLKIRSTKLEDSAMYFCARGLAGDEQYFGPGTRLTVT.

This clone appeared once. The rearrangement links TRBV12-5 to TRBJ1-5; 11 bases fit TRBD1. The CDR3 runs 17 residues. V lost 5 bases, J lost 4 bases, and 10 bases stayed unmatched. Germline V gene data show CDR1 as LGHNT and CDR2 as FRNRAP. The DNA for the CDR3 is TGTGCTAGTGGTCCCGGGGGGACAGGGGGTTCTAATCAGCCCCAGCATTTT. This encodes CASGPGGTGGSNQPQHF.

V usage is TRBV20-1 and J usage is TRBJ2-7; D gene ambiguous. The CDR3 is made up of 11 amino acids. Germline lookup yields CDR1 DFQATT and CDR2 SNEGSKA (reference sequence). The V and J ends lost 8 bases and 3 bases respectively, with 11 bases between them. The CDR3 nucleotides read TGCAGTTCCCCTGTCGTCTACGAGCAGTACTTC. This translates into CSSPVVYEQYF.

This clone was seen a few times. This chain links TRBV5-1 with TRBJ2-1; no definite D call. This CDR3 has 11 residues. Germline V gene data show CDR1 as SGHRS and CDR2 as YFSETQ. V was trimmed by 2 bases and J by 6 bases, leaving 3 bases between them. This chain's CDR3 is CASSFRNEQFF. The CDR3 DNA follows: TGCGCCAGCAGCTTTCGCAATGAGCAGTTCTTC.

The V call is TRBV5-1, the J call TRBJ1-2, with a tentative D call TRBD1 (6 bases). Per germline, CDR1 SGHRS and CDR2 YFSETQ. This CDR3 is 17 amino acids long. V was trimmed by 0 bases and J by 5 bases, leaving 20 bases between them. CDR3 sequence: CASSLGQANQAVYGYTF. CDR3 nucleotides: TGCGCCAGCAGCTTGGGACAGGCAAATCAGGCAGTATATGGCTACACCTTC.

This chain links TRBV4-1 with TRBJ1-5; a possible D gene is TRBD1 (5 bases). This CDR3 comprises 13 residues. The germline gives CDR1 MGHRA, CDR2 YSYEKL. V was clipped by 2 bases and J by 5 bases, with 7 bases between them. In nucleotides, the CDR3 is TGCGCCAGCAGCCAAATGACAGATCAGCCCCAGCATTTT. Translated, it gives CASSQMTDQPQHF.

The rearrangement uses TRBV28 and TRBJ1-5, with 7 positions matching TRBD1. Trimming cost V 4 bases and J 3 bases; bases outside gene matches: 12. The CDR3 consists of 17 residues. Germline V gene lookup returns CDR1 MDHEN and CDR2 SYDVKM. The CDR3 nucleotides are TGTGCCAGCAGTTCCTTCCAGACAGGGCAATCCAATCAGCCCCAGCATTTT. It encodes CASSSFQTGQSNQPQHF.

The gene calls are TRBV18 and TRBJ2-2; D is perhaps TRBD2 (6 bases). V was cut by 3 bases and J by 2 bases, with 13 bases left in between. This CDR3 comprises 16 residues. Germline V gene sequence: CDR1 KGHSH, CDR2 LQKENI. The DNA for the CDR3 is TGTGCCAGCTCACCTTTCTTAGCGGTTAACACCGGGGAGCTGTTTTTT. As protein: CASSPFLAVNTGELFF.

This clone was recorded once. This sequence joins TRBV6-5 and TRBJ2-4; 7 bases align to TRBD1. Germline V gene data show CDR1 as MNHEY and CDR2 as SVGAGI. This CDR3 has 14 residues. V gave up 7 bases and J gave up 9 bases; unmatched junction bases: 12. Here the CDR3 reads CASKVDREKGIQYF. CDR3 DNA sequence: TGTGCCAGCAAAGTTGACAGGGAGAAGGGCATTCAGTACTTC.

Regarding this clone: One junction end does not reproduce the germline sequence, and a read error may be involved. The V call is TRBV7-7, the J call TRBJ2-2; weak D call: TRBD1 (6 bases). The CDR3 extends over 14 amino acids. Germline V gives CDR1 SSHAT, CDR2 FNYEAQ (reference sequence). The CDR3 nucleotides read TGTGCTAGCAGCTCGGACAGGAACACCGGGGAGCTGTTTTTT. This encodes CASSSDRNTGELFF.

V gene TRBV28 combines with J gene TRBJ1-2, with 8 bases lining up with TRBD1. CDR3 size: 14 residues. Germline V lookup: CDR1 MDHEN, CDR2 SYDVKM. V lost 3 bases and J lost 6; bases outside the gene matches: 6. The CDR3 loop is CASSFSPTGDGYTF. For the CDR3, the DNA is TGTGCCAGCAGTTTTTCTCCGACAGGGGATGGCTACACCTTC.

This sequence joins TRBV7-9 and TRBJ1-1; D is uncertain. With 2 bases removed from V and 1 base from J, the gap between germline ends came to 11 bases. The CDR3 is 15 amino acids. Germline lookup yields CDR1 SEHNR and CDR2 FQNEAQ (reference sequence). CDR3 sequence (DNA): TGTGCCAGCAGCTTAATAGAACTACCGAACACTGAAGCTTTCTTT. This codes for CASSLIELPNTEAFF.

The gene calls are TRBV9 and TRBJ2-5; D is possibly TRBD2 (6 bases). Germline lookup yields CDR1 SGDLS and CDR2 YYNGEE. Trimming pared 0 bases from V and 5 bases from J, leaving 11 bases between. CDR3 length: 14 residues. The CDR3 DNA is TGTGCCAGCAGCGTAGCTGTCGGGAGCGAGACCCAGTACTTC. It codes for CASSVAVGSETQYF.

The gene calls are TRBV13 and TRBJ1-1; TRBD1 agrees at 8 bases. The CDR3 consists of 13 residues. V was pared by 4 bases and J by 7 bases, with 5 bases of the junction left unmatched. Germline CDR1 and CDR2: PRHDT and FYEKMQ (reference sequence). CDR3 coding DNA: TGTGCCAGCAGCTATCAGGGGGCCGTTGAAGCTTTCTTT. It encodes CASSYQGAVEAFF.

Many counts were recorded for this clone. The rearrangement links TRBV3-1 (or the pseudogene TRBV3-2) to TRBJ1-6; 10 bases are a match to TRBD1. The CDR3 runs to 15 residues. Germline V gene data show CDR1 as LGHDT and CDR2 as YNNKEL (reference sequence). Trimming took 2 bases from V and 11 from J; bases not matched to a gene: 6. CDR3 DNA: TGTGCCAGCAGCCAAATGGGACAGGGGTCGGCACCCCTCCACTTT. Its protein is CASSQMGQGSAPLHF.

The V gene is TRBV28, the J gene TRBJ1-1, with D unclear. Deletions cut 6 bases from V and 12 bases from J, with 17 bases between. Germline assignment: CDR1 MDHEN and CDR2 SYDVKM. The CDR3 is made up of 12 amino acids. The CDR3 here is CASRTGGGLSFF. The CDR3 DNA sequence: TGTGCCAGCAGGACCGGTGGAGGGTTATCTTTCTTT.

This clone was detected only once. This chain joins TRBV23-1 and TRBJ2-6; possibly TRBD2 for D (5 bases). TRBV23-1 is assigned to the ORF class and has an uncertain function. The CDR3 totals 22 residues. Trimming removed 2 bases at V and 0 bases at J, with 26 bases between. CDR3 coding DNA: TGCGCCAGCAGTCAAACCGGGGAGACGGCTACGAACTTCCTCTCTGGGGCCAACGTCCTGACTTTC. It codes for CASSQTGETATNFLSGANVLTF.

The chain employs TRBV5-1 and TRBJ1-1, with D unresolved. V was shortened by 0 bases and J by 1 base, with 7 bases between the two germline ends. Germline V CDR1 and CDR2: SGHRS, YFSETQ. The CDR3 covers 14 residues. In DNA form, the CDR3 reads TGCGCCAGCAGCTTGGATTCGGGGAACACTGAAGCTTTCTTT. It codes for CASSLDSGNTEAFF.

The chain recombines TRBV11-2 with TRBJ2-6; D gene ambiguous. CDR1 SGHAT and CDR2 FQNNGV come from the germline V gene. This CDR3 has 14 residues. Trimming removed 5 bases at V and 2 bases at J, with 7 bases between. The DNA of the CDR3 is TGTGCCAGCAGCCCTTATACTGGGGCCAACGTCCTGACTTTC. Its protein product is CASSPYTGANVLTF. The variable domain in full, with the rest retrieved from reference TRBV11-2 and TRBJ2-6, is EAGVAQSPRYKIIEKRQSVAFWCNPISGHATLYWYQQILGQGPKLLIQFQNNGVVDDSQLPKDRFSAERLKGVDSTLKIQPAKLEDSAVYLCASSPYTGANVLTFGAGSRLTVL.

The rearrangement links TRBV28 to TRBJ2-4; no reliable D call. V gave up 5 bases and J gave up 2 bases, with 10 bases separating them. The CDR3 has 14 amino acids. Germline lookup yields CDR1 MDHEN and CDR2 SYDVKM. The CDR3 DNA sequence: TGTGCCAGCAGTCCCCCGGGTCCCAAAAACATTCAGTACTTC. It codes for CASSPPGPKNIQYF.

This chain uses TRBV30 with TRBJ2-3; a weak D match, TRBD2 (5 bases). Trimming removed 3 bases at V and 1 base at J, with 17 bases between. CDR3 size: 16 residues. Germline V gene sequence: CDR1 GTSNPN, CDR2 SVGIG (reference sequence). This CDR3 reads CAWSGLVIEGTDTQYF. The CDR3 DNA sequence: TGTGCCTGGAGCGGACTGGTTATCGAGGGCACAGATACGCAGTATTTT.

This chain connects TRBV9 to TRBJ2-7, with a weak D call TRBD1 (6 bases). Germline V gene lookup returns CDR1 SGDLS and CDR2 YYNGEE. The CDR3 is 13 amino acids. The V end lost 2 bases, the J end lost 12 bases, and 18 bases lay between the germline ends. Written as DNA, the CDR3 is TGTGCCAGCAGCGTCATCTCAGGGGCCCCCACGTACTTC. It encodes CASSVISGAPTYF.